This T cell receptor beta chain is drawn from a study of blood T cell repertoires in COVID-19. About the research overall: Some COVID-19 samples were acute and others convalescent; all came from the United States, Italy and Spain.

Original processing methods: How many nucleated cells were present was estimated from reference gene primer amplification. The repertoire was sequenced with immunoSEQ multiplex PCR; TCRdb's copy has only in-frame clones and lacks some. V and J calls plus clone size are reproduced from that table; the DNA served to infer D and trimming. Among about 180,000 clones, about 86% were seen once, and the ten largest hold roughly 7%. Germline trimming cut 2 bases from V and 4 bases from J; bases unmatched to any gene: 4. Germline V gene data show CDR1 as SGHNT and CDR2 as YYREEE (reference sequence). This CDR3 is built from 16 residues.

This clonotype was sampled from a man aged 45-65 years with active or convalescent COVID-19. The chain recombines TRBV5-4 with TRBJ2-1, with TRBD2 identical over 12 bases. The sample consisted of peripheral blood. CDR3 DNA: TGTGCCAGCAGCTTAGGACTAGCGGGGTCTTACAATGAGCAGTTCTTC. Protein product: CASSLGLAGSYNEQFF.